This T cell receptor beta chain was identified during a study of post-analysis software for immune sequencing data. Trimming took off 8 bases at V and 0 bases at J, with 10 bases between the two ends. This CDR3 is 13 amino acids long. CDR1 is SNHLY and CDR2 is FYNNEI in the germline V gene. With regard to this clonotype: Its antigen is unknown.

Unique molecular identifiers featured in each of the TCR beta cDNA libraries. TCRdb redid the calling of the PCR reads with MiXCR, one entry per CDR3 protein. The sample gives roughly 800,000 distinct CDR3 sequences, roughly 50% of which show up once; 4.6% is in the top ten. The study's findings and limits: When patients were compared with controls, about five TRBV segments were more frequent, TRBV5-6, TRBV5-1 and TRBV20-1 among them.

The chain joins TRBV2 to TRBJ1-1; a possible D gene is TRBD1 (6 bases). The sequencing sample was made of blood. This TCR derives from a girl aged 10 to 17 with multiple sclerosis. The CDR3 coding sequence is TGTGCCAGCTTTACAGGGATGAACACTGAAGCTTTCTTT. Encoded protein: CASFTGMNTEAFF.